The rows below give T cell receptor beta chains drawn from one sample of a study of control samples from healthy donors and cancer patients. Only in-frame clones appear in the TCRdb table, and some are missing; sequencing was by immunoSEQ multiplex PCR. Of 150,000 to 160,000 clones in the sample, roughly 93% were seen once. The sequenced sample consisted of blood. The origin of the receptors is a man between 45 and 60 years old in good health. CDR3s include the opening cysteine and the closing phenylalanine or tryptophan. A D gene is named only where the DNA matches it firmly. Size is omitted from some rows. Given values are once, few, many or a class for expanded clones.

d_gene	j_gene	abundance	v_gene	CDR3aa	CDR3nt
-	TRBJ2-6	-	TRBV5-1	CASRRGGGANVLTF	TGCGCCAGCAGGAGAGGAGGTGGGGCCAACGTCCTGACTTTC
-	TRBJ1-1	once	TRBV19	CASSPKGTFMNTEAFF	TGTGCCAGTAGCCCCAAAGGGACATTCATGAACACTGAAGCTTTCTTT
-	TRBJ2-1	-	TRBV6-5	CASRGGLHSYNEQFF	TGTGCCAGCAGGGGAGGTCTCCACTCCTACAATGAGCAGTTCTTC
TRBD2	TRBJ2-7	-	TRBV6-5	CASRNGLAGLYEQYF	TGTGCCAGCAGAAACGGACTAGCGGGACTGTACGAGCAGTACTTC
TRBD1	TRBJ2-7	-	TRBV25-1	CASSPRQGRYEQYF	TGTGCCAGCAGTCCGAGACAGGGAAGATACGAGCAGTACTTC
-	TRBJ2-4	-	TRBV7-2	CASSSQGLAKNIQYF	TGTGCCAGCAGCTCCCAGGGGCTAGCCAAAAACATTCAGTACTTC
TRBD2	TRBJ2-7	-	TRBV5-6	CASSPRLSSGASEQYF	TGTGCCAGCAGCCCAAGGTTGTCTAGCGGGGCTTCGGAGCAGTACTTC
TRBD1	TRBJ1-2	few	TRBV7-3	CASSPTRTGAGGYTF	TGTGCCAGCAGCCCAACCCGGACAGGGGCGGGTGGCTACACCTTC
TRBD2	TRBJ2-1	-	TRBV3-1/TRBV3-2	CASSQVTRLAFNEQFF	TGTGCCAGCAGCCAAGTTACCCGACTAGCGTTCAATGAGCAGTTCTTC
TRBD1	TRBJ2-7	-	TRBV2	CASSLARQGYEQYF	TGTGCCAGCAGTCTAGCTCGACAGGGCTACGAGCAGTACTTC
TRBD2	TRBJ2-3	-	TRBV7-2	CASSRSGRTDTQYF	TGTGCCAGCAGCCGCAGCGGGAGGACAGATACGCAGTATTTT
-	TRBJ2-3	once	TRBV7-3	CASSLTGGPARRDTQYF	TGTGCCAGCAGCTTAACAGGAGGGCCGGCCCGGAGGGATACGCAGTATTTT
-	TRBJ2-7	-	TRBV10-1	CASSEASYEQYF	TGCGCCAGCAGTGAGGCCTCCTACGAGCAGTACTTC